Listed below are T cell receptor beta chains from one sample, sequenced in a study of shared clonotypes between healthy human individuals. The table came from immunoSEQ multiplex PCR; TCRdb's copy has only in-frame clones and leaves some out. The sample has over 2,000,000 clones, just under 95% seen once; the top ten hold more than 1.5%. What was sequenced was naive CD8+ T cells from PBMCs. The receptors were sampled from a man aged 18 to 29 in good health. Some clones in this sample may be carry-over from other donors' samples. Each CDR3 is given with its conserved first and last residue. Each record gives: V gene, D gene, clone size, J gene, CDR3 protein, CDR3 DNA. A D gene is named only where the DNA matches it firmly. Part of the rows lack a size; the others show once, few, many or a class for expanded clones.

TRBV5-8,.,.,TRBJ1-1,CASSLTGTTNTEAFF,TGTGCCAGCAGCTTGACCGGGACTACTAACACTGAAGCTTTCTTT
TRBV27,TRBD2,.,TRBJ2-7,CASTPGAGGHEQYF,TGTGCCAGCACCCCGGGAGCGGGAGGCCACGAGCAGTACTTC
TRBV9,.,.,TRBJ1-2,CASSVAQQIGSHGYTF,TGTGCCAGCAGCGTAGCTCAACAGATTGGTTCTCATGGCTACACCTTC
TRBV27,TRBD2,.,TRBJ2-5,CASSWTSGLETQYF,TGTGCCAGCAGTTGGACTAGCGGTTTAGAGACCCAGTACTTC
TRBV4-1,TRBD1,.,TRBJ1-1,CASSHMDRGGLAFF,TGCGCCAGCAGCCATATGGACAGGGGCGGATTGGCTTTCTTT
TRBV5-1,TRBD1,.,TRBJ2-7,CASSGPRTGIPYEQYF,TGCGCCAGCAGCGGACCGCGGACAGGGATCCCCTACGAGCAGTACTTC
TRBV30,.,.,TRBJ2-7,CAWTPRFVYEQYF,TGTGCCTGGACCCCCCGGTTCGTGTACGAGCAGTACTTC
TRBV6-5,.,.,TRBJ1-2,CASRGQVNDGYTF,TGTGCCAGCCGTGGACAAGTCAATGATGGCTACACCTTC
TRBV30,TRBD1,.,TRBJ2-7,CAWSYPGQGAYEQYF,TGTGCCTGGAGTTACCCGGGACAGGGGGCCTACGAGCAGTACTTC
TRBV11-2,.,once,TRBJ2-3,CASSNRETPNTDTQYF,TGTGCCAGCAGCAACAGGGAAACCCCTAACACAGATACGCAGTATTTT
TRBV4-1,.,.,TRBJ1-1,CASSQDTEAFF,TGCGCCAGCAGCCAAGATACTGAAGCTTTCTTT
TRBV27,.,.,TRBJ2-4,CASSLLAPSVAKNIQYF,TGTGCCAGCAGTTTATTGGCCCCCTCCGTAGCCAAAAACATTCAGTACTTC
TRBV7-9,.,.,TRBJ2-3,CASSLLRVQSTDTQYF,TGTGCCAGCAGCCTACTCAGGGTACAAAGCACAGATACGCAGTATTTT
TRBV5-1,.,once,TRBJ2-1,CASSLNPGSTYNEQFF,TGCGCCAGCAGCTTGAATCCAGGGTCCACTTACAATGAGCAGTTCTTC
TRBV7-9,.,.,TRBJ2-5,CASLRGMETQYF,TGTGCCAGCCTCAGGGGTATGGAGACCCAGTACTTC
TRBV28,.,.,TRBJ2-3,CASSHQKSADTQYF,TGTGCCAGCAGCCACCAGAAGTCAGCAGATACGCAGTATTTT
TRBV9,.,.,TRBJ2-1,CASSVVGLVERGVYNEQFF,TGTGCCAGCAGCGTAGTAGGCCTCGTGGAGAGGGGGGTCTACAATGAGCAGTTCTTC